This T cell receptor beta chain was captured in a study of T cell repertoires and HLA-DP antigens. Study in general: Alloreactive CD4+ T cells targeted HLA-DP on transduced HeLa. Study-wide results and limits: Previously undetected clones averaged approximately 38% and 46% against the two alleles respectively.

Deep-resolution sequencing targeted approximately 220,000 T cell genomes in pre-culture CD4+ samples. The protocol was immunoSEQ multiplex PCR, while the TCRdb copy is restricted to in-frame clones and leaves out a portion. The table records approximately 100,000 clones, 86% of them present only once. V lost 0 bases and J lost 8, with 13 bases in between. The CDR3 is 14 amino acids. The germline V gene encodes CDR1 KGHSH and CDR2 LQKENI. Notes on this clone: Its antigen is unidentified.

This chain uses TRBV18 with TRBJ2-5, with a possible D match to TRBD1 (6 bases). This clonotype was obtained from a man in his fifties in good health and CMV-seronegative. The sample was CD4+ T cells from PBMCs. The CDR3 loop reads CASSPPETGYTQYF. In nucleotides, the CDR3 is TGTGCCAGCTCACCACCGGAAACAGGGTATACCCAGTACTTC.